The 8 T cell receptor beta chains below all came from one sample that was sequenced in a study of blood T cell repertoires in COVID-19 (dated by TCRdb to 2020 to 2021). Libraries came from the immunoSEQ multiplex PCR assay. Entries here come from immuneACCESS through TCRdb and include only in-frame sequences with V and J called. Some clones fail to appear in such tables; in the studies checked, an unresolved V gene covers under half of the shortfall, and the cause of the remainder is unknown. The sample table contains 50,000 to 60,000 clones; only one count was recorded for about nine tenths of them. Together, the top ten hold 3% to 4.5% of the sample. The sequencing input was peripheral blood. These receptor sequences come from a man between 35 and 55 years old with COVID-19, enrolled during active disease.

V is TRBV28 and J is TRBJ1-1, with D unclear. CDR3 length: 14 amino acids. Germline CDR1 is MDHEN and CDR2 is SYDVKM. V was clipped by 7 bases and J by 1 base, with 13 bases between them. DNA for the CDR3: TGTGCCAGCACCCTACCGAGAGAGAACACTGAAGCTTTCTTT. Amino acids: CASTLPRENTEAFF.

The J gene is TRBJ2-7, the V gene TRBV6-2 or TRBV6-3; the D gene is possibly TRBD2 (6 bases). There are 14 residues in the CDR3. V dropped 1 base and J dropped 2 bases, with 9 bases sitting between them. Looked up from germline, CDR1 is MNHEY and CDR2 is SVGEGT. CDR3 amino acids: CASSYLGLPYEQYF. CDR3 in DNA: TGTGCCAGCAGTTACTTGGGACTCCCCTACGAGCAGTACTTC.

The chain links TRBV29-1 to TRBJ2-7; no definite D call. The germline V and J ends were trimmed by 4 bases and 0 bases, with 10 bases remaining between them. The germline gives CDR1 SQVTM, CDR2 ANQGSEA. The CDR3 loop spans 13 amino acids. The CDR3 sequence is CSVVSVSSYEQYF. The CDR3 coding sequence is TGCAGCGTTGTGTCTGTCAGCTCCTACGAGCAGTACTTC.

Only a few counts were recorded for this clone. The V call is TRBV5-1, the J call TRBJ2-7; possibly TRBD2 for D (5 bases). The V and J ends lost 4 bases and 0 bases respectively, with 8 bases between them. The CDR3 covers 13 residues. Germline CDR1 reads SGHRS; CDR2 reads YFSETQ. The CDR3 coding sequence is TGCGCCAGCAGCCGAGGGAACTCCTACGAGCAGTACTTC. This sequence encodes CASSRGNSYEQYF.

This clone was detected only a few times. The chain has TRBV7-2 and TRBJ2-5; 12 bases align to TRBD1. The germline CDR1 and CDR2 sequences are SGHTA and FQGNSA. V shed 5 bases, J shed 3 bases, and the junction held 4 bases outside the gene matches. The CDR3 is 15 amino acids. In DNA form, the CDR3 reads TGTGCCAGCAGCCGGGGACAGGGGGCGAAAGAGACCCAGTACTTC. This encodes CASSRGQGAKETQYF.

The chain combines TRBV30 with TRBJ2-7, with 9 bases lining up with TRBD2. Germline assignment: CDR1 GTSNPN and CDR2 SVGIG (reference sequence). The V segment lost 2 bases and the J segment 2 bases; nucleotides outside the gene matches: 4. The CDR3 is 14 amino acids. The DNA for the CDR3 is TGTGCCTGGAGTCCACTAGCGGGCCCCTACGAGCAGTACTTC. Protein: CAWSPLAGPYEQYF.

V is TRBV2 and J is TRBJ2-3; 10 bases map to TRBD2. This CDR3 region has 15 residues. V was pared by 4 bases and J by 4 bases, with 5 bases of the junction left unmatched. CDR1 and CDR2 (germline): SNHLY, FYNNEI. CDR3 residues: CASSGKLAGADTQYF. The CDR3 DNA sequence: TGTGCCAGCAGTGGAAAGCTAGCGGGAGCAGATACGCAGTATTTT.

The J gene is TRBJ1-1, the V gene TRBV6-5, with 8 bases that match TRBD1. Germline V lookup: CDR1 MNHEY, CDR2 SVGAGI. J gave up 9 bases and V 6 bases, and 9 bases lay outside the gene matches. CDR3 length: 13 amino acids. The CDR3: CASSRQGTSQAFF. DNA of the CDR3: TGTGCCAGCAGCCGACAGGGGACCTCCCAAGCTTTCTTT.